This TCR beta chain was sequenced in a study of cytotoxic CD8 clonotypes in ibrutinib-treated CLL. Study in general: Partial responses numbered roughly 24 and complete responses 2; after a median around 68 months, roughly 15 stayed remitted and approximately twelve progressed. A mean of approximately 260,000 productive templates and more than 75,000 productive rearrangements was obtained per sample.

Comment on this clone: Its antigen is not known.

Study-wide results and limits: For progressing versus sustained-remission patients, sampling times were not the same. Whereas clonality rose at ibrutinib response, it declined toward baseline at progression.

Produced via immunoSEQ multiplex PCR; TCRdb's table is partial and in-frame only. The table has tens of thousands of clones, 45% to 60% seen once; the top ten hold about 4.8%. Trimming took 7 bases from V and 1 from J, leaving 5 bases between them. Germline V gene sequence: CDR1 SGHTA, CDR2 FQGNSA. This CDR3 contains 11 residues. The material sequenced was PBMCs, taken before ibrutinib treatment. This clonotype was sampled from a human donor with chronic lymphocytic leukemia. The chain recombines TRBV7-2 with TRBJ2-7; D uncertain. CDR3 in amino acids: CASTDSYEQYF. The CDR3 bases are TGTGCCAGCACGGATTCCTACGAGCAGTACTTC.